A selection of T cell receptor beta chains follows, all from one sample in a study of T cell responses to AZD1222 COVID-19 vaccine. TCRdb's table, derived via immunoSEQ multiplex PCR, lists solely in-frame clones and lacks some. This table holds 140,000 or so clones, 88% found once. The sample here was peripheral blood, taken on day 0 of AZD1222 vaccination. These receptor sequences come from an adult in good health. CDR3s include the opening cysteine and the closing phenylalanine or tryptophan. A D gene is named only where the DNA matches it firmly. Some rows have no size entry. The others give once, few or many, or a class for an expanded clone.

.	TRBJ1-2	TRBV19	.	TGTGCCAGTAGAGACCCGACAGTTAACTATGGCTACACCTTC	CASRDPTVNYGYTF
.	TRBJ1-2	TRBV5-4	TRBD1	TGTGCCAGCAGCGTTGGGACAGTCCGGAGGGATGGCTACACCTTC	CASSVGTVRRDGYTF
.	TRBJ1-4	TRBV5-4	.	TGTGCCAGCAGCTCCGGGACATTGAATGAAAAACTGTTTTTT	CASSSGTLNEKLFF
.	TRBJ2-2	TRBV29-1	.	TGCAGCGTCCGAGCCGTGACGAACACCGGGGAGCTGTTTTTT	CSVRAVTNTGELFF
.	TRBJ2-7	TRBV4-3	.	TGCGCCAGCAGCCACGGGCTCCGACAAGTCGACGAGCAGTACTTC	CASSHGLRQVDEQYF
few	TRBJ1-3	TRBV3-1/TRBV3-2	.	TGTGCCAGCAGCCGCAACCTGGCGGGAAACACCATATATTTT	CASSRNLAGNTIYF
few	TRBJ2-5	TRBV3-1/TRBV3-2	TRBD2	TGTGCCAGCAGCCAAGAAGGGGGGCTAGCGGGAGGAGGGAAGACCCAGTACTTC	CASSQEGGLAGGGKTQYF
once	TRBJ2-1	TRBV5-1	.	TGCGCCAGCAGCTTGGGATTCCAGAACAATGAGCAGTTCTTC	CASSLGFQNNEQFF
.	TRBJ2-3	TRBV4-3	.	TGCGCCAGCAGCCAAGATTGGGGAGATACGCAGTATTTT	CASSQDWGDTQYF
.	TRBJ2-1	TRBV6-5	TRBD1	TGTGCCAGCAGTCCCTCGACAGGGGTAAATGAGCAGTTCTTC	CASSPSTGVNEQFF
.	TRBJ1-1	TRBV5-4	.	TGTGCCAGCAGCCCAGCTGGTACTGAAGCTTTCTTT	CASSPAGTEAFF
.	TRBJ1-6	TRBV19	.	TGTGCCAGTAGTATATTTAAAGGAGAAACTTCACCCCTCCACTTT	CASSIFKGETSPLHF
.	TRBJ1-6	TRBV27	.	TGTGCCAACGTACCGGGGTCTAATTCACCCCTCCACTTT	CANVPGSNSPLHF
.	TRBJ2-7	TRBV7-9	.	TGTGCCAGCACTACTGATTGGGGGGCCTACGAGCAGTACTTC	CASTTDWGAYEQYF
.	TRBJ2-5	TRBV3-1/TRBV3-2	.	TGTGCCAGCAGCCAAGATCCGCGGGCCCAGTACTTC	CASSQDPRAQYF
.	TRBJ1-2	TRBV21-1	.	TGTGCCAGCAGCAAAGAGCCTCGGCCAACACACCTTGGTCGGTATGGCTACACCTTC	CASSKEPRPTHLGRYGYTF
once	TRBJ1-4	TRBV5-1	TRBD1	TGCGCCAGCAGCCCGGAGGGACAGCCGAATGAAAAACTGTTTTTT	CASSPEGQPNEKLFF
.	TRBJ2-1	TRBV12-3/TRBV12-4	.	TGTGCCAGCAGGGACGTGTACAATGAGCAGTTCTTC	CASRDVYNEQFF
once	TRBJ1-2	TRBV27	TRBD1	TGTGCCAGCAGTTCCACAGGGGGAAGAGGTGGCTACACCTTC	CASSSTGGRGGYTF
.	TRBJ2-1	TRBV30	TRBD2	TGTGCCTGGAGTGTACTAGGTCTAGCGGGGTCCTACAATGAGCAGTTCTTC	CAWSVLGLAGSYNEQFF
once	TRBJ2-7	TRBV29-1	TRBD1	TGCAGCGTTGAGGACAGGGGTACCTCCTACGAGCAGTACTTC	CSVEDRGTSYEQYF
few	TRBJ1-2	TRBV7-2	.	TGTGCCAGCAGCTTAGCGCCCCCGCAGGATATTAGTCGAGGCTACACCTTC	CASSLAPPQDISRGYTF
.	TRBJ2-7	TRBV5-6	.	TGTGCCAGCAGCTGGGTCGTAGAAGACTCCTACGAGCAGTACTTC	CASSWVVEDSYEQYF
.	TRBJ1-1	TRBV20-1	.	TGCAGTGCTAGTTCCGGACAGATGTTAGCTTTCTTT	CSASSGQMLAFF
once	TRBJ1-3	TRBV28	TRBD1	TGTGCCAGCATCCAAGGGGGCGAGTACACCATATATTTT	CASIQGGEYTIYF
.	TRBJ1-1	TRBV19	.	TGTGCCAGTAGTCCTTTGCATGATGAAGCTTTCTTT	CASSPLHDEAFF
.	TRBJ2-7	TRBV7-6	.	TGTGCCAGCAGCTACAAGGACGAGCAGTACTTC	CASSYKDEQYF
once	TRBJ2-1	TRBV11-3	.	TGTGCCAGCAGCTTAAGCCAGAGAGGGGGCAATGAGCAGTTCTTC	CASSLSQRGGNEQFF
.	TRBJ1-6	TRBV27	.	TGTGCCAGCAGGCGGACCTATAATTCACCCCTCCACTTT	CASRRTYNSPLHF
.	TRBJ2-1	TRBV4-1	.	TGCGCCAGCAGCCAGGTGGAGAAGCCCTACAATGAGCAGTTCTTC	CASSQVEKPYNEQFF
.	TRBJ2-7	TRBV5-1	.	TGCGCCAGCAGCTTAGTGCGGCTACCCGCCGAGCAGTACTTC	CASSLVRLPAEQYF
.	TRBJ2-1	TRBV29-1	TRBD2	TGCAGCGTTGAAGATTCGGATAGCGGGGCTTCATGGGCCAATGAGCAGTTCTTC	CSVEDSDSGASWANEQFF
.	TRBJ1-2	TRBV30	.	TGTGCCTGCACTCAGGACAGCCTGGGGGGCTACACCTTC	CACTQDSLGGYTF
.	TRBJ1-5	TRBV2	.	TGTGCCAGCCTGATCGACACTGGGGTTAATCAGCCCCAGCATTTT	CASLIDTGVNQPQHF
few	TRBJ2-5	TRBV4-2	TRBD1	TGTGCCAGCAGCCGGAGACCCCAGGGGGCGGGGGAGACCCAGTACTTC	CASSRRPQGAGETQYF
.	TRBJ1-6	TRBV28	.	TGTGCCAGCAGTCAACTAGGGGATAATTCACCCCTCCACTTT	CASSQLGDNSPLHF
.	TRBJ2-7	TRBV29-1	.	TGCAGCGTTGGCCTCCGGAGCGAGCAGTACTTC	CSVGLRSEQYF
.	TRBJ2-1	TRBV27	TRBD2	TGTGCCACCTCAGACGGGGGAGGGCCTTCCTACAATGAGCAGTTCTTC	CATSDGGGPSYNEQFF
.	TRBJ2-7	TRBV5-6	.	TGTGCCAGCAGCAGCCGGGCCTCCTACGAGCAGTACTTC	CASSSRASYEQYF
.	TRBJ1-2	TRBV4-1	.	TGCGCCAGCAGCACCCCCGGGACATCAAAGAATGGCTACACCTTC	CASSTPGTSKNGYTF
.	TRBJ2-1	TRBV19	.	TGTGCCAGTAGTATATCGGCGAGAGCGCAGTTCTTC	CASSISARAQFF